These 5 T cell receptor beta chains were sequenced from one sample in a study of T cells in Graves' hyperthyroidism and ophthalmopathy. Amplification targeted TCR beta CDR3 regions from RNA transcripts. The study used the HTBI primer set for a first-round RT-PCR of the TCR CDR3. One entry per CDR3 protein, called by TCRdb with MiXCR from the multiplex PCR reads. This sample yields roughly 300,000 distinct CDR3 sequences, of which under 25% are seen a single time; around half belongs to the top ten. Sequencing used blood. The source is a woman in her fifties or sixties with Graves' hyperthyroidism.

This chain joins TRBV6-4 and TRBJ2-7; 8 bases are shared with TRBD1. Losses at the gene ends were 6 bases for V and 3 bases for J; bases not matched to a gene: 7. Germline V gene lookup returns CDR1 MRHNA and CDR2 SNTAGT. The CDR3 has 14 amino acids. In nucleotides, the CDR3 is TGTGCCAGCAGCCCGGGACAGGAGGGCTACGAGCAGTACTTC. Amino acid sequence: CASSPGQEGYEQYF.

This clonotype has at least ten counts. This chain connects TRBV11-2 to TRBJ2-7; 10 bases agree with TRBD1. Germline values: CDR1 SGHAT, CDR2 FQNNGV. With 5 bases clipped from V and 6 bases from J, the junction kept 7 bases outside the gene matches. CDR3 length: 14 residues. The CDR3 is CASSQMTGGGEQYF. The CDR3 nucleotides are TGTGCCAGCAGCCAAATGACAGGGGGCGGCGAGCAGTACTTC.

The chain is built from TRBV6-1 and TRBJ2-2, with a weak D call TRBD2 (5 bases). The CDR3 contains 14 residues. The germline V and J ends were trimmed by 6 bases and 7 bases, with 15 bases remaining between them. Germline V gene data show CDR1 as MNHNS and CDR2 as SASEGT. CDR3 protein: CASSPTRTGGELFF. The DNA of the CDR3 is TGTGCCAGCAGCCCTACCCGGACTGGCGGGGAGCTGTTTTTT.

The chain recombines TRBV14 with TRBJ1-3; D is possibly TRBD1 (5 bases). Trimming took 0 bases from V and 2 from J, leaving 17 bases between them. Germline CDR1 SGHDN, CDR2 FVKESK. This CDR3 spans 18 amino acids. CDR3 sequence (DNA): TGTGCCAGCAGCCAAGATAAGTGGGGGTCAACCGCTGGAAACACCATATATTTT. Protein product: CASSQDKWGSTAGNTIYF.

At least ten counts were recorded for this clonotype. The chain joins TRBV6-1 to TRBJ2-3; TRBD1 matches 7 bases. Germline V gene sequence: CDR1 MNHNS, CDR2 SASEGT. The CDR3 spans 17 residues. Trimming cost V 6 bases and J 2 bases; bases outside gene matches: 14. The CDR3 DNA reads as TGTGCCAGCAGGGATAGGGACAGCATCTTCCTCACAGATACGCAGTATTTT. Translated, it gives CASRDRDSIFLTDTQYF.